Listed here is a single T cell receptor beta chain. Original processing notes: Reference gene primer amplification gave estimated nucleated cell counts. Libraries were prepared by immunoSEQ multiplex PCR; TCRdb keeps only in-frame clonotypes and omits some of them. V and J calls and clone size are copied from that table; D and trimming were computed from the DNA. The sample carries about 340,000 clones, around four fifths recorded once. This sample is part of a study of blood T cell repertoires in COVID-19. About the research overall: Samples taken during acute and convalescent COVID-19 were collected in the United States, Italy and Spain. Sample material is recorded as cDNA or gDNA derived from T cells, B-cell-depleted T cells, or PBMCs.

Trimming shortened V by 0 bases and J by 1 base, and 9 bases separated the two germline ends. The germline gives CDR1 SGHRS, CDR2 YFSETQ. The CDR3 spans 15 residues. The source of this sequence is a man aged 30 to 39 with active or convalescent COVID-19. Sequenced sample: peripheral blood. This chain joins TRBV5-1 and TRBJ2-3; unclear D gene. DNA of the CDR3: TGCGCCAGCAGCTTGGCCGGTGAACGCACAGATACGCAGTATTTT. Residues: CASSLAGERTDTQYF.